The rows below give T cell receptor beta chains drawn from one sample of a study of cytomegalovirus exposure and HLA in healthy donors. Only in-frame clones appear in the TCRdb table, and some are missing; sequencing was by immunoSEQ multiplex PCR. The data hold 100,000 to 150,000 clones, with about 61% observed a single time. The sequenced material came from PBMCs. All receptors derive from a woman in her 40s in good health and CMV-seronegative. Both conserved end residues are part of each CDR3. Fields, in order: D gene, J gene, V gene, clone size, CDR3 DNA, CDR3 protein. A D gene is named only where the DNA matches it firmly. A clone size is listed for some rows: how often the clone was seen (once, few, many), or a class if it is expanded.

D gene: TRBD2; J gene: TRBJ2-1; V gene: TRBV5-1; clone size: NA; CDR3 DNA: TGCGCCAGCAGCCAAAGTCCTAGCGGGGGGGCAGGGTACAATGAGCAGTTCTTC; CDR3 protein: CASSQSPSGGAGYNEQFF
D gene: NA; J gene: TRBJ1-1; V gene: TRBV25-1; clone size: NA; CDR3 DNA: TGTGCCAGCAGTAAAGTCGTGACAGGTGCCATGAACACTGAAGCTTTCTTT; CDR3 protein: CASSKVVTGAMNTEAFF
D gene: NA; J gene: TRBJ1-5; V gene: TRBV30; clone size: NA; CDR3 DNA: TGTGCCTGGAGTGCTTCGGTATTGAGTCAGCCCCAGCATTTT; CDR3 protein: CAWSASVLSQPQHF
D gene: TRBD1; J gene: TRBJ1-1; V gene: TRBV7-8; clone size: NA; CDR3 DNA: TGTGCCAGCAGCTTAGGCGGGACAGTGAACACTGAAGCTTTCTTT; CDR3 protein: CASSLGGTVNTEAFF
D gene: TRBD1; J gene: TRBJ1-5; V gene: TRBV30; clone size: once; CDR3 DNA: TGTGCCTGGAGTGGGGGACAGGGTGTAAATCAGCCCCAGCATTTT; CDR3 protein: CAWSGGQGVNQPQHF
D gene: TRBD2; J gene: TRBJ2-3; V gene: TRBV4-1; clone size: NA; CDR3 DNA: TGCGCCAGCAGCCAAGTGGGAGCGGGGGGGCCGGCAGATACGCAGTATTTT; CDR3 protein: CASSQVGAGGPADTQYF
D gene: NA; J gene: TRBJ2-4; V gene: TRBV10-1; clone size: few; CDR3 DNA: TGCGCCAGCAGTGAGGGGGGCGCGGGTATTCAGTACTTC; CDR3 protein: CASSEGGAGIQYF
D gene: NA; J gene: TRBJ1-4; V gene: TRBV28; clone size: NA; CDR3 DNA: TGTGCCAGCAGTTTATCCAGGGGTGAAAAACTGTTTTTT; CDR3 protein: CASSLSRGEKLFF
D gene: TRBD1; J gene: TRBJ1-5; V gene: TRBV27; clone size: NA; CDR3 DNA: TGTGCCAGCAGTATAAAACAGGGGAGCAATCAGCCCCAGCATTTT; CDR3 protein: CASSIKQGSNQPQHF
D gene: NA; J gene: TRBJ1-1; V gene: TRBV9; clone size: NA; CDR3 DNA: TGTGCCAGCAGCGAGGAGGGCCGATACGACACTGAAGCTTTCTTT; CDR3 protein: CASSEEGRYDTEAFF
D gene: TRBD1; J gene: TRBJ1-4; V gene: TRBV6-5; clone size: NA; CDR3 DNA: TGTGCCAGCAGGTCCCGGGACAGGGAAAAACTGTTTTTT; CDR3 protein: CASRSRDREKLFF
D gene: NA; J gene: TRBJ1-4; V gene: TRBV2; clone size: NA; CDR3 DNA: TGTGCCAGCAGTCTCTTTGCAGGGGAAAATGAAAAACTGTTTTTT; CDR3 protein: CASSLFAGENEKLFF
D gene: TRBD1; J gene: TRBJ2-6; V gene: TRBV19; clone size: few; CDR3 DNA: TGTGCCAGTAGCTCCCGGTGGTTCTCGCAGGGGGCAGCTAAAGCTGGGCCTGGGGCCAACGTCCTGACTTTC; CDR3 protein: CASSSRWFSQGAAKAGPGANVLTF